The 25 T cell receptor beta chains below all came from one sample that was sequenced in a study of Ad26.COV2.S vaccination and SARS-CoV-2 variants. Treatment given: some 20 received Ad26.COV2.S at low or high dose, single or two shots; several received placebo; per-sample allocation not given. It was on day 63 after the first vaccine or placebo injection that samples were taken. The data were produced by immunoSEQ multiplex PCR, yet TCRdb's version contains in-frame clones alone and is incomplete. Here the sample spans over 400,000 clones, about 90% being singletons. The sample in question was peripheral blood, obtained in a trial of Ad26.COV2.S vaccine versus placebo. Receptors were obtained from a person aged 18-65 years who received the Ad26.COV2.S COVID-19 vaccine or a placebo.

The chain links TRBV6-5 to TRBJ2-7, with 9 positions matching TRBD2. V was pared by 3 bases and J by 3 bases, with 9 bases of the junction left unmatched. The germline CDR1 and CDR2 sequences are MNHEY and SVGAGI. The CDR3 has 16 residues. CDR3 amino acids: CASSYSSGGSVYEQYF. In DNA form, the CDR3 reads TGTGCCAGCAGTTATAGCAGCGGGGGGTCGGTCTACGAGCAGTACTTC.

This clone was counted only a few times. V usage is TRBV7-8 and J usage is TRBJ2-3; D is possibly TRBD2 (6 bases). This CDR3 is built from 15 residues. CDR1 is SGHVS and CDR2 is FQNEAQ in the germline V gene. Trimming cost V 3 bases and J 2 bases, with 12 bases left between them. CDR3 region: CASSFFGSITDTQYF. The CDR3 coding sequence is TGTGCCAGCAGCTTCTTCGGGAGTATCACAGATACGCAGTATTTT.

The chain joins TRBV5-4 to TRBJ1-6; D remains ambiguous. Looked up from germline, CDR1 is SGHNT and CDR2 is YYREEE (reference sequence). The germline V and J ends were trimmed by 2 bases and 4 bases, with 10 bases remaining between them. This CDR3 has 15 amino acids. The CDR3 loop reads CASSFEGVYNSPLHF. The DNA of the CDR3 is TGTGCCAGCAGCTTCGAGGGTGTTTATAATTCACCCCTCCACTTT.

This clone was observed a few times. The chain links TRBV7-2 to TRBJ2-5; 7 bases match TRBD1. The J segment lost 5 bases and the V segment lost 5 bases, leaving 14 bases of the junction unmatched. Germline V CDR1 and CDR2: SGHTA, FQGNSA. The CDR3 consists of 16 residues. CDR3 loop: CASSAWDSAVAETQYF. CDR3 in DNA: TGTGCCAGCAGCGCATGGGACAGCGCTGTTGCGGAGACCCAGTACTTC.

The count of this clone is one. J is TRBJ2-3 and V is TRBV27; the match to TRBD2 covers 10 bases. CDR1 is MNHEY, CDR2 SMNVEV, per germline (reference sequence). After removal of 6 bases from V and 5 bases from J, the junction contained 11 bases not matched to a gene. The CDR3 is 16 amino acids. The CDR3 spells CASRLTGLAARDTQYF. The CDR3 DNA follows: TGTGCCAGCAGACTAACCGGACTAGCGGCTAGAGATACGCAGTATTTT.

A single count supports this clone. The chain uses TRBV7-9 and TRBJ1-1; D is possibly TRBD1 (5 bases). Trimming removed 6 bases from V and 4 bases from J, with 18 bases in between. The CDR3 runs to 15 residues. Germline CDR1 and CDR2: SEHNR and FQNEAQ (reference sequence). This chain's CDR3 is CASSAAGVEGTEAFF. CDR3 DNA: TGTGCCAGCAGTGCCGCGGGGGTGGAGGGCACTGAAGCTTTCTTT. Variable domain in full (rest from reference TRBV7-9 and TRBJ1-1): DTGVSQNPRHKITKRGQNVTFRCDPISEHNRLYWYRQTLGQGPEFLTYFQNEAQLEKSRLLSDRFSAERPKGSFSTLEIQRTEQGDSAMYLCASSAAGVEGTEAFFGQGTRLTVV.

The chain carries TRBV27 and TRBJ1-1; D is uncertain. V shed 6 bases and J shed 1 base, with 6 bases lying between them. The germline V gene has CDR1 MNHEY and CDR2 SMNVEV (reference sequence). The CDR3 runs to 12 residues. The CDR3 sequence: CASRAPNTEAFF. Written as DNA, the CDR3 is TGTGCCAGCAGAGCACCGAACACTGAAGCTTTCTTT.

About this clone itself: Within the sample, other DNA sequences also encode this same CDR3. CDR3 in DNA: TGTGCCAGTAGAGGGGTCCAGTACTATGGCTACACCTTC. This sequence encodes CASRGVQYYGYTF. The chain employs TRBV19 and TRBJ1-2; possibly TRBD1 for D (5 bases). CDR3 length equals 13 residues. The germline CDR1 and CDR2 sequences are LNHDA and SQIVND (reference sequence). Trimming shortened V by 6 bases and J by 3 bases, and 11 bases separated the two germline ends.

The rearrangement links TRBV24-1 to TRBJ1-5, with D perhaps matching TRBD1 (5 bases). V was cut by 7 bases and J by 3 bases, with 12 bases left in between. This CDR3 has 14 residues. CDR1 and CDR2 (germline): KGHDR, SFDVKD. CDR3 bases: TGTGCCACCAGCGCTTCGGGGGACAATCAGCCCCAGCATTTT. Amino acid sequence: CATSASGDNQPQHF.

V usage is TRBV7-7 and J usage is TRBJ2-7; 10 nucleotides match TRBD1. V was clipped by 5 bases and J by 0 bases; unmatched bases: 4. The germline gives CDR1 SSHAT, CDR2 FNYEAQ (reference sequence). CDR3 size: 15 residues. The CDR3 sequence: CASSPGQGSSYEQYF. CDR3 coding DNA: TGTGCCAGCAGCCCGGGACAGGGGAGCTCCTACGAGCAGTACTTC.

The rearrangement uses TRBV7-2 and TRBJ1-5; 7 bases agree with TRBD1. The CDR3 runs 14 residues. The V gene's germline CDR1 is SGHTA and CDR2 FQGNSA. V shed 5 bases and J 5 bases; nucleotides not matched to a gene: 6. For the CDR3, the DNA is TGTGCCAGCAGCCTAGGACAGGCCCATCAGCCCCAGCATTTT. It yields the protein CASSLGQAHQPQHF.

V and J are TRBV19 and TRBJ2-7; D is perhaps TRBD1 (6 bases). This CDR3 spans 13 amino acids. The V end was cut by 3 bases, the J end by 1 base, with 7 bases between. The germline gives CDR1 LNHDA, CDR2 SQIVND (reference sequence). CDR3: CASSMDRSYEQYF. CDR3 sequence (DNA): TGTGCCAGTAGTATGGACAGATCCTACGAGCAGTACTTC.

The chain uses TRBV19 and TRBJ2-5; D may be TRBD2 (6 bases). This CDR3 comprises 17 residues. The germline gives CDR1 LNHDA, CDR2 SQIVND (reference sequence). Trimming took off 1 base at V and 2 bases at J, with 17 bases between the two ends. The CDR3: CASSIGAGSGYQETQYF. The CDR3, as DNA: TGTGCCAGTAGTATAGGCGCCGGGAGCGGGTATCAAGAGACCCAGTACTTC.

V usage is TRBV24-1 and J usage is TRBJ2-1, with TRBD2 matching 7 bases. The CDR3 sequence is 15 residues long. Germline V gene sequence: CDR1 KGHDR, CDR2 SFDVKD. The V gene end was trimmed by 4 bases and the J gene end by 6 bases; junction bases not matched to a gene: 8. CDR3 DNA: TGTGCCACCAGTGACCCTTCGCGGGGGAGCAATGAGCAGTTCTTC. Residues: CATSDPSRGSNEQFF.

V is TRBV6-2 or TRBV6-3 and J is TRBJ2-7; unclear D gene. The germline V gene has CDR1 MNHEY and CDR2 SVGEGT. The CDR3 spans 12 residues. Between the trimmed V and J ends, which lost 6 bases and 3 bases, there was a span of 9 bases. The CDR3 sequence is CASSPPGYEQYF. The CDR3 DNA sequence: TGTGCCAGCAGCCCCCCCGGCTACGAGCAGTACTTC.

This clone was observed a handful of times. This chain links TRBV27 with TRBJ1-5, with no clear D. V lost 1 base, J lost 0 bases, and 10 bases lay in between. The germline V gene encodes CDR1 MNHEY and CDR2 SMNVEV (reference sequence). CDR3 length: 16 amino acids. The CDR3 DNA reads as TGTGCCAGCAGTTTATTTGGGGAAAATAGCAATCAGCCCCAGCATTTT. This encodes CASSLFGENSNQPQHF.

The rearrangement uses TRBV6-2 or TRBV6-3 and TRBJ2-3; 10 bases match TRBD2. This CDR3 has 16 residues. Germline V gives CDR1 MNHEY, CDR2 SVGEGT. V was pared by 4 bases and J by 4 bases, with 8 bases of the junction left unmatched. The CDR3: CASSSLAGEGSDTQYF. The CDR3 DNA reads as TGTGCCAGCAGTTCTCTAGCGGGAGAAGGGTCAGATACGCAGTATTTT.

This chain connects TRBV5-1 to TRBJ2-7; 8 bases align to TRBD2. Trimming took 1 base from V and 3 from J; bases not matched to a gene: 6. The CDR3 is 15 residues long. The V gene's germline CDR1 is SGHRS and CDR2 YFSETQ. The chain's CDR3 is CASSLLSAGGYEQYF. CDR3 sequence (DNA): TGCGCCAGCAGCTTGTTATCGGCGGGAGGCTACGAGCAGTACTTC.

The chain combines TRBV29-1 with TRBJ2-7; D possibly uses TRBD1 or TRBD2 (5 bases each). The CDR3 covers 12 residues. Germline V gene data show CDR1 as SQVTM and CDR2 as ANQGSEA. Trimming removed 4 bases from V and 2 bases from J, with 9 bases in between. The DNA for the CDR3 is TGCAGCGTTGGAGGGGCCGCCTACGAGCAGTACTTC. It codes for CSVGGAAYEQYF.

The V gene is TRBV2, the J gene TRBJ2-3; D not resolved. Germline lookup yields CDR1 SNHLY and CDR2 FYNNEI. This CDR3 has 14 residues. V was clipped by 6 bases and J by 0 bases, with 10 bases between them. Written as DNA, the CDR3 is TGTGCCAGCAGAGAGATCCTTAGCACAGATACGCAGTATTTT. Protein: CASREILSTDTQYF.

The chain employs TRBV2 and TRBJ1-3; D might be TRBD1 (6 bases). CDR1 is SNHLY and CDR2 is FYNNEI in the germline V gene. The CDR3 is made up of 13 amino acids. V gave up 6 bases and J gave up 2 bases, with 8 bases separating them. The CDR3 DNA is TGTGCCAGCAGGGACAGACCTGGAAACACCATATATTTT. It is translated as CASRDRPGNTIYF. The variable domain in full, completed from reference TRBV2 and TRBJ1-3, reads EPEVTQTPSHQVTQMGQEVILRCVPISNHLYFYWYRQILGQKVEFLVSFYNNEISEKSEIFDDQFSVERPDGSNFTLKIRSTKLEDSAMYFCASRDRPGNTIYFGEGSWLTVV.

This sequence joins TRBV15 and TRBJ2-5; possibly TRBD1 for D (7 bases). Trimming cost V 2 bases and J 3 bases, with 16 bases left between them. CDR3 length equals 16 residues. Germline CDR1 is LNHNV and CDR2 is YYDKDF (reference sequence). The CDR3 protein is CATSRSTGSGEETQYF. The DNA of the CDR3 is TGTGCCACCAGCAGATCGACAGGGTCGGGGGAAGAGACCCAGTACTTC.

The CDR3 protein is CASSYFQDRGTEAFF. The CDR3 DNA sequence: TGTGCCAGCAGTTACTTTCAGGACCGGGGCACTGAAGCTTTCTTT. V gene TRBV6-2 or TRBV6-3 combines with J gene TRBJ1-1; the D is unclear. Trimming pared 1 base from V and 4 bases from J, leaving 13 bases between. Germline V gene lookup returns CDR1 MNHEY and CDR2 SVGEGT. The CDR3 sequence is 15 residues long.

This clone was seen a handful of times. The V and J genes are TRBV19 and TRBJ2-7; 7 bases align to TRBD2. After removal of 3 bases from V and 2 bases from J, the junction contained 4 bases not matched to a gene. The CDR3 runs 14 residues. Germline V gene lookup returns CDR1 LNHDA and CDR2 SQIVND (reference sequence). CDR3 nucleotide sequence: TGTGCCAGTAGTATGGGCCGGGGGGCCTACGAGCAGTACTTC. Translated: CASSMGRGAYEQYF.

The DNA for the CDR3 is TGTGCCAGCAGTTACTCGGCTGGGGCACCCTACGAGCAGTACTTC. Its protein is CASSYSAGAPYEQYF. The chain couples TRBV6-2 or TRBV6-3 to TRBJ2-7; tentatively, D is TRBD1 (5 bases). V lost 0 bases and J lost 2, with 11 bases in between. The CDR3 totals 15 residues. Germline CDR1 MNHEY, CDR2 SVGEGT.